What follows are 3 T cell receptor beta chains derived from one specimen sequenced in a study of beta chain features in type 1 diabetes. Reverse transcription of all isolated RNA meant that expressed TCRB transcripts were sequenced. Using immunoSEQ multiplex PCR, the repertoire was profiled, and TCRdb retains in-frame clones only, with some absent. The sample records 400,000 to 600,000 clones, approximately 30% being singletons. The specimen was naive CD4+ T cells from blood. The source is a man aged 18 to 29 in good health.

This rearrangement joins TRBV7-6 to TRBJ2-3; D possibly corresponds to TRBD2 (6 bases). V was trimmed by 3 bases and J by 2 bases, leaving 12 bases between them. The germline CDR1 and CDR2 sequences are SGHVS and FNYEAQ. The CDR3 sequence is 15 residues long. The CDR3 region is CASSFPGLNTDTQYF. The CDR3 DNA reads TGTGCCAGCAGCTTCCCGGGACTTAACACAGATACGCAGTATTTT.

The chain couples TRBV9 to TRBJ2-2; no clear D. Trimming stripped 0 bases from V and 3 bases from J, with 12 bases between. CDR3 length: 16 amino acids. Germline CDR1 is SGDLS and CDR2 is YYNGEE. The CDR3 DNA reads as TGTGCCAGCAGCGTAGAACCGCAAGTTTACACCGGGGAGCTGTTTTTT. The encoded protein is CASSVEPQVYTGELFF.

The V and J genes are TRBV5-6 and TRBJ2-2; TRBD1 agrees at 9 bases. V shed 3 bases, J shed 1 base, and the junction held 4 bases outside the gene matches. This CDR3 comprises 16 residues. Germline CDR1 SGHDT, CDR2 YYEEEE. CDR3: CASSWLGQGNTGELFF. The DNA of the CDR3 is TGTGCCAGCAGCTGGCTGGGACAGGGGAACACCGGGGAGCTGTTTTTT.